One T cell receptor (beta chain) is described in this entry. Its antigen is not identified. The data were produced by immunoSEQ multiplex PCR, yet TCRdb's version contains in-frame clones alone and is incomplete. The sample has about 820,000 clones, 80% to 95% seen once. Terminally differentiated effector memory CD45RA+ cells were excluded from the naive CD8 cells, which were CD45RO-negative and positively selected for CCR7. The data stem from a study of shared clonotypes between healthy human individuals. Study summary: The plates for each donor numbered three CD4 naive, three CD4 memory, two CD8 naive and one CD8 memory.

Whole-study results and caveats: Relative to memory subsets, naive subsets generally showed larger estimated richness. Among a handful of donors, roughly 5.5% of naive CD4 clonotypes were found in common.

Germline V gene data show CDR1 as SGHTA and CDR2 as FQGTGA. The V end was cut by 4 bases, the J end by 2 bases, with 17 bases between. The CDR3 contains 16 residues. The chain combines TRBV7-3 with TRBJ2-5, with D perhaps assigned TRBD1 or TRBD2 (5 bases each). Sequencing was carried out using naive CD8+ T cells sorted from blood. The TCR sequence derives from a man aged 25 to 40 in good health. The CDR3 region is CASSWRTGTTQETQYF. Here the CDR3 DNA reads TGTGCCAGCAGCTGGAGAACCGGGACGACTCAAGAGACCCAGTACTTC.